Listed here are 3 T cell receptor beta chains from one sample, sequenced in a study of T cells after yellow fever vaccination. Using its own MiXCR run on the 5' RACE reads, TCRdb lists one record per CDR3 protein. The sample consists of 150,000 to 200,000 distinct CDR3 sequences, about 7% of them appearing once. This sample comprised CD4+ T cells sorted from PBMCs, obtained around 5 days after the first yellow fever vaccination. These receptors were taken from a man between 18 and 35 years old who received the YFV17D yellow fever vaccine.

In its sample, this clonotype was seen a few times. The chain employs TRBV12-2 and TRBJ1-1; the DNA was not used to check the table's D call, TRBD1. TRBV12-2 represents a pseudogene. The CDR3 extends over 14 amino acids. The CDR3 is CASRLKEYRGMAFF. CDR3 DNA sequence: TGTGCAAGTCGCTTAAAGGAATACAGGGGGATGGCTTTCTTT.

The sample holds many counts of this clonotype. The DNA of the CDR3 is TGTGCCAGCAGCTTGGAAGGTCTGCAGGAGACCCAGTACTTC. Its translation: CASSLEGLQETQYF. The rearrangement uses TRBV5-5 and TRBJ2-5; D is unclear. The germline CDR1 and CDR2 sequences are SGHKS and YYEKEE (reference sequence). Trimming removed 0 bases at V and 5 bases at J, with 11 bases between. The CDR3 contains 14 residues.

This clonotype was detected ten times or more. This chain uses TRBV7-9 with TRBJ1-4; 8 positions agree with TRBD1. With V trimmed by 3 bases and J by 8 bases, 5 bases remained unmatched. CDR3 length: 14 amino acids. Germline V gene lookup returns CDR1 SEHNR and CDR2 FQNEAQ (reference sequence). This chain's CDR3 is CASSFRTGPEKLFF. CDR3 DNA: TGTGCCAGCAGCTTCCGGACAGGGCCCGAAAAACTGTTTTTT.